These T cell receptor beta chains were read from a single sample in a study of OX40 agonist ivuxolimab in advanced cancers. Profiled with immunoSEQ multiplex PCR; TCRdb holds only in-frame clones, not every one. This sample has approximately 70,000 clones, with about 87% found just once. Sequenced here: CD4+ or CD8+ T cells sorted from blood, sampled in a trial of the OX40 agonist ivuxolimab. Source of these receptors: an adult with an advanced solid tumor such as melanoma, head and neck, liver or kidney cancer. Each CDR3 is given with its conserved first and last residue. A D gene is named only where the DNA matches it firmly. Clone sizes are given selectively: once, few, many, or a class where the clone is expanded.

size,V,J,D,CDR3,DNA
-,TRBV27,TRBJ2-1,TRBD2,CASSLGTSDPNEQFF,TGTGCCAGCAGTTTAGGGACTAGCGATCCGAATGAGCAGTTCTTC
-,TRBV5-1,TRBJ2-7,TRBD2,CASSLGTSGQPRYEQYF,TGCGCCAGCAGCCTGGGGACTAGCGGGCAACCCCGGTACGAGCAGTACTTC
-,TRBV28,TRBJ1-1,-,CASSPPGALNTEAFF,TGTGCCAGCAGTCCTCCAGGGGCCTTGAACACTGAAGCTTTCTTT
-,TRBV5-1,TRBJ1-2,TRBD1,CASSTGQGGYGYTF,TGCGCCAGCAGCACCGGACAGGGAGGCTATGGCTACACCTTC
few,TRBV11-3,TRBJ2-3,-,CASSLAAVSDTQYF,TGTGCCAGCAGCTTAGCGGCCGTGTCAGATACGCAGTATTTT
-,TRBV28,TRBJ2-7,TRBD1,CASSPDRAYEQYF,TGTGCCAGCAGTCCGGACAGGGCCTACGAGCAGTACTTC
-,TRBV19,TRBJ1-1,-,CASSIAPGVMNTEAFF,TGTGCCAGTAGTATAGCCCCAGGAGTGATGAACACTGAAGCTTTCTTT
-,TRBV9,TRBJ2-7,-,CASSAGYFSYEQYF,TGTGCCAGCAGCGCGGGGTATTTCTCCTACGAGCAGTACTTC
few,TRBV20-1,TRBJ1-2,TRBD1,CSAWTGEGYTF,TGCAGTGCTTGGACAGGGGAAGGCTACACCTTC
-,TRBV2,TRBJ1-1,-,CASSWTLTEAFF,TGTGCCAGCAGCTGGACACTCACTGAAGCTTTCTTT
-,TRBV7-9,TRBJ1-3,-,CASSYPASGNTIYF,TGTGCCAGCAGCTACCCTGCCTCTGGAAACACCATATATTTT
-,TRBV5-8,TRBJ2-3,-,CASSLGAKAYF,TGTGCCAGCAGCTTGGGTGCCAAAGCGTATTTT
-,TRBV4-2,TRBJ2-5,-,CASSQSLLYQETQYF,TGTGCCAGCAGCCAGTCACTCTTGTACCAAGAGACCCAGTACTTC
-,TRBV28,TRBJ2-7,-,CASSFTGSGYEQYF,TGTGCCAGCAGTTTTACCGGGAGCGGCTACGAGCAGTACTTC
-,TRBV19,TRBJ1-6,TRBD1,CASSRDRGPPNSPLHF,TGTGCCAGTAGCCGGGACAGGGGGCCCCCTAATTCACCCCTCCACTTT
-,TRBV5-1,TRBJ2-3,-,CASSLGESGFTDTQYF,TGCGCCAGCAGCTTGGGGGAATCTGGATTCACAGATACGCAGTATTTT
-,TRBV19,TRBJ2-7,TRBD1,CASSTGTGRGEQYF,TGTGCCAGTAGTACCGGGACAGGGCGAGGTGAGCAGTACTTC
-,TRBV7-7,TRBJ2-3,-,CASSRGQFLTDTQYF,TGTGCCAGCAGCCGCGGACAGTTTCTCACAGATACGCAGTATTTT
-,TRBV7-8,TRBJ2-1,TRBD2,CASSLDSGGSYNEQFF,TGTGCCAGCAGCTTAGACAGCGGGGGCTCCTACAATGAGCAGTTCTTC
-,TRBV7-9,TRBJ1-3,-,CASSLAGSGNTIYF,TGTGCCAGCAGCTTAGCAGGGTCTGGAAACACCATATATTTT
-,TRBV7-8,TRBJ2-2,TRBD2,CASSQSPSGGWTGELFF,TGTGCCAGCAGCCAAAGCCCTAGCGGGGGATGGACCGGGGAGCTGTTTTTT
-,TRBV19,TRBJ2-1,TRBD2,CASTSWGGVNYNEQFF,TGTGCCAGTACCTCATGGGGGGGGGTCAACTACAATGAGCAGTTCTTC
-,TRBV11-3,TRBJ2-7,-,CASRPATGSQGEQYF,TGTGCCAGCAGGCCTGCCACAGGGAGCCAAGGCGAGCAGTACTTC
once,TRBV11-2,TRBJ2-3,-,CASSPGADTQYF,TGTGCCAGCAGCCCCGGGGCGGATACGCAGTATTTT
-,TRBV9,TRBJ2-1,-,CASSVGGDYSYNEQFF,TGTGCCAGCAGCGTAGGAGGTGACTACTCCTACAATGAGCAGTTCTTC
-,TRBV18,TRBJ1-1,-,CASSPPFENTEAFF,TGTGCCAGCTCACCACCGTTCGAAAACACTGAAGCTTTCTTT
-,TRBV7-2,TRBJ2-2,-,CASSATPPGTGGELFF,TGTGCCAGCAGCGCGACCCCGCCGGGAACGGGCGGGGAGCTGTTTTTT
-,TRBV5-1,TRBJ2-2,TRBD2,CASSDGPGLAGQIGAGELFF,TGCGCCAGCAGCGATGGACCGGGACTAGCGGGCCAAATTGGGGCCGGGGAGCTGTTTTTT
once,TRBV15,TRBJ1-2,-,CATSRAGYNYGYTF,TGTGCCACCAGCAGAGCAGGATACAACTATGGCTACACCTTC
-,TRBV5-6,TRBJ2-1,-,CASSWGGEQFF,TGTGCCAGCAGCTGGGGTGGTGAGCAGTTCTTC
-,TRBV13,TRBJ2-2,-,CASSSRGYPPGELFF,TGTGCCAGCAGCTCTCGGGGATATCCACCCGGGGAGCTGTTTTTT
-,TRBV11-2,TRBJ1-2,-,CASSHSYTF,TGTGCCAGCAGCCATTCCTACACCTTC
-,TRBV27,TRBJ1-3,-,CARPLTIYF,TGTGCCAGGCCTTTGACCATATATTTT
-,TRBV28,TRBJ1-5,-,CASSSDPGAGTQPQHF,TGTGCCAGCAGTTCCGATCCGGGAGCCGGAACGCAGCCCCAGCATTTT
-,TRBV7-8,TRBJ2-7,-,CASSFSAYEQYF,TGTGCCAGCAGCTTTTCAGCCTACGAGCAGTACTTC
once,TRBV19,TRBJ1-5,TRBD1,CASSPTPDRPSNQPQHF,TGTGCCAGTAGTCCCACCCCGGACAGGCCGAGCAATCAGCCCCAGCATTTT
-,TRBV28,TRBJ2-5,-,CASSLFQAGMETQYF,TGTGCCAGCAGTTTATTCCAGGCCGGTATGGAGACCCAGTACTTC
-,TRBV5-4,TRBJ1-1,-,CASSLSTASPTEAFF,TGTGCCAGCAGCTTGAGCACAGCCAGCCCCACTGAAGCTTTCTTT
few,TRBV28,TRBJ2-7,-,CASSFGSSYEQYF,TGTGCCAGCAGTTTCGGGAGCTCCTACGAGCAGTACTTC
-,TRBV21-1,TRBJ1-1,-,CASSKGRGGTEAFF,TGTGCCAGCAGCAAAGGGAGGGGAGGCACTGAAGCTTTCTTT
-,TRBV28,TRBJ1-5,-,CASSPGAQPQHF,TGTGCCAGCAGCCCAGGGGCTCAGCCCCAGCATTTT